The 17 T cell receptor beta chains reported below all come from one sample, sequenced in a study of T cell responses to AZD1222 COVID-19 vaccine. Profiled with immunoSEQ multiplex PCR; TCRdb holds only in-frame clones, not every one. The sample includes roughly 150,000 clones, 92% of them seen just once. This material consisted of peripheral blood, taken 28 days after the second AZD1222 dose. The source is an adult who received the AZD1222 COVID-19 vaccine.

CDR3 amino acids: CATSGGPTGELFF. As DNA, the CDR3 is TGTGCCACCTCGGGGGGCCCCACCGGGGAGCTGTTTTTT. J is TRBJ2-2 and V is TRBV19; D perhaps matches TRBD2 (7 bases). The germline V gene encodes CDR1 LNHDA and CDR2 SQIVND (reference sequence). The V end lost 10 bases, the J end lost 4 bases, and 13 bases lay between the germline ends. The CDR3 covers 13 residues.

CDR3 sequence (DNA): TGTGCCAGCAGCCCCCCCGGACTAGATATTAGGGATGAGCAGTTCTTC. It is translated as CASSPPGLDIRDEQFF. The chain combines TRBV7-8 with TRBJ2-1, with 7 bases that match TRBD2. Germline V gene sequence: CDR1 SGHVS, CDR2 FQNEAQ. V lost 5 bases and J lost 8; bases outside the gene matches: 15. The CDR3 has 16 amino acids.

The chain joins TRBV10-2 to TRBJ1-2, with D possibly being TRBD1 (6 bases). V dropped 2 bases and J dropped 1 base, with 14 bases sitting between them. The CDR3 covers 16 residues. Germline V gene data show CDR1 as WSHSY and CDR2 as SAAADI. The CDR3 DNA reads as TGCGCCAGCAGTGAGGATCTGACAGGTTTTAACTATGGCTACACCTTC. Protein sequence: CASSEDLTGFNYGYTF.

The chain uses TRBV30 and TRBJ2-1; 8 nucleotides agree with TRBD2. Germline-derived CDR1 and CDR2 are GTSNPN and SVGIG (reference sequence). The CDR3 runs to 14 residues. Trimming at V came to 3 bases and at J to 6 bases, leaving 7 bases not matched to a gene. The CDR3 DNA follows: TGTGCCTGGAGAGAAGCGGGAGTATTCAATGAGCAGTTCTTC. Protein sequence: CAWREAGVFNEQFF.

The rearrangement links TRBV2 to TRBJ2-2; D possibly corresponds to TRBD1 (6 bases). Trimming cost V 2 bases and J 5 bases, with 6 bases left between them. CDR1 and CDR2 (germline): SNHLY, FYNNEI. The CDR3 has 13 amino acids. The CDR3 loop reads CASSEQGTGELFF. The DNA of the CDR3 is TGTGCCAGCAGTGAACAGGGGACCGGGGAGCTGTTTTTT.

The rearrangement joins TRBV20-1 to TRBJ2-7; D may be TRBD1 (6 bases). V was clipped by 4 bases and J by 7 bases, with 11 bases between them. This CDR3 has 11 residues. The germline V gene encodes CDR1 DFQATT and CDR2 SNEGSKA (reference sequence). The CDR3 DNA reads TGCAGTGCTAAGCAGGGGTTTGAGCAGTACTTC. The encoded protein is CSAKQGFEQYF.

The rearrangement uses TRBV19 and TRBJ2-3; 10 bases align to TRBD1. J was trimmed by 4 bases and V by 2 bases; bases with no gene match: 3. The germline gives CDR1 LNHDA, CDR2 SQIVND (reference sequence). The CDR3 is made up of 15 amino acids. CDR3 sequence reads: CASSISGQGADTQYF. For the CDR3, the DNA is TGTGCCAGTAGTATATCCGGACAGGGGGCAGATACGCAGTATTTT.

CDR3 in amino acids: CASSQVGGSTKYF. In DNA, the CDR3 is TGTGCCAGTAGTCAGGTGGGCGGTTCAACCAAGTACTTC. The V call is TRBV19, the J call TRBJ2-7; unclear D gene. V lost 5 bases and J 11 bases, leaving 19 bases between the germline ends. Germline V gives CDR1 LNHDA, CDR2 SQIVND (reference sequence). The CDR3 has 13 amino acids. The full variable domain, with the rest looked up from reference TRBV19 and TRBJ2-7, is DGGITQSPKYLFRKEGQNVTLSCEQNLNHDAMYWYRQDPGQGLRLIYYSQIVNDFQKGDIAEGYSVSREKKESFPLTVTSAQKNPTAFYLCASSQVGGSTKYFGPGTRLTVT.

V usage is TRBV29-1 and J usage is TRBJ2-7; D is ambiguous. Per germline, CDR1 SQVTM and CDR2 ANQGSEA. This CDR3 has 12 residues. V dropped 7 bases and J dropped 1 base, with 11 bases sitting between them. The CDR3 reads CSGTGSSYEQYF. The CDR3 coding sequence is TGCAGCGGGACGGGCAGTTCCTACGAGCAGTACTTC.

The chain uses TRBV3-1 (or the pseudogene TRBV3-2) and TRBJ2-5; 9 bases align to TRBD2. Trimming cost V 4 bases and J 5 bases; bases outside gene matches: 8. Germline-derived CDR1 and CDR2 are LGHDT and YNNKEL (reference sequence). The CDR3 covers 15 residues. As DNA, the CDR3 is TGTGCCAGCAGCCCCTCCGGCGGGAGGGCGGAGACCCAGTACTTC. Encoded protein: CASSPSGGRAETQYF.

The chain combines TRBV11-1 with TRBJ1-6; D unresolved. There are 13 residues in the CDR3. Trimming cost V 5 bases and J 14 bases, with 16 bases left between them. In germline, CDR1 is SGHAT, CDR2 FQDESV (reference sequence). The CDR3, as DNA: TGTGCCAGCAGCATAACCGGATCGCAGGCCCTCCACTTT. Protein product: CASSITGSQALHF.

In its sample, this clone was seen once. The chain joins TRBV5-4 to TRBJ2-2; TRBD2 matches at 7 bases. CDR1 is SGHNT and CDR2 is YYREEE in the germline V gene (reference sequence). The CDR3 is made up of 17 amino acids. V trimming: 4 bases; J trimming: 6 bases; junction bases outside the gene matches: 15. The CDR3 protein is CASSALPGSGTPGELFF. The DNA of the CDR3 is TGTGCCAGCAGCGCGCTACCGGGAAGCGGGACTCCCGGGGAGCTGTTTTTT.

The chain couples TRBV6-6 to TRBJ1-2; TRBD1 is a possible D gene (5 bases). This CDR3 has 13 residues. Germline V gene lookup returns CDR1 MNHNY and CDR2 SVGAGI (reference sequence). Between the trimmed V and J ends, which lost 5 bases and 5 bases, there was a span of 12 bases. The CDR3 coding sequence is TGTGCCAGCAGTCCGAGACAGATATATGGCTACACCTTC. Encoded protein: CASSPRQIYGYTF.

This chain joins TRBV19 and TRBJ1-4; unclear D gene. Germline CDR1 reads LNHDA; CDR2 reads SQIVND (reference sequence). The CDR3 has 10 residues. The V gene lost 10 bases and the J gene lost 7 bases, with 7 bases spanning the gap. The CDR3 spells CATHPEKLFF. CDR3 bases: TGTGCCACCCACCCTGAAAAACTGTTTTTT. Combining the CDR3 with reference TRBV19 and TRBJ1-4 gives the whole variable domain DGGITQSPKYLFRKEGQNVTLSCEQNLNHDAMYWYRQDPGQGLRLIYYSQIVNDFQKGDIAEGYSVSREKKESFPLTVTSAQKNPTAFYLCATHPEKLFFGSGTQLSVL.

This chain uses TRBV30 with TRBJ1-1, with D unresolved. This CDR3 is 14 amino acids long. The V and J ends lost 2 bases and 5 bases respectively, with 15 bases between them. The germline gives CDR1 GTSNPN, CDR2 SVGIG (reference sequence). This CDR3 reads CAWSPRLLSTEAFF. The CDR3 DNA follows: TGTGCCTGGAGTCCTCGCCTGTTGTCTACTGAAGCTTTCTTT.

The chain employs TRBV9 and TRBJ1-2; D possibly corresponds to TRBD1 (5 bases). The CDR3 loop spans 14 amino acids. Trimming cost V 3 bases and J 4 bases, with 13 bases left between them. Germline values: CDR1 SGDLS, CDR2 YYNGEE. DNA of the CDR3: TGTGCCAGCAGCGCCCCGGGGACGGTCTATGGCTACACCTTC. This gives the protein CASSAPGTVYGYTF.

This chain links TRBV3-1 (or the pseudogene TRBV3-2) with TRBJ2-3; weak D call: TRBD1 (6 bases). The germline gives CDR1 LGHDT, CDR2 YNNKEL (reference sequence). The CDR3 is 15 residues long. V was trimmed by 4 bases and J by 6 bases, leaving 17 bases between them. CDR3 in amino acids: CASSRESTGRDTQYF. For the CDR3, the DNA is TGTGCCAGCAGCCGAGAATCCACAGGGCGGGATACGCAGTATTTT.